The entry that follows covers one TCR beta chain sequence. The antigen is undetermined. A second roughly 6 to 11 cycle PCR used barcoded and J-beta primers. TCRdb re-called the 5' RACE reads through MiXCR, storing one row per CDR3 protein. This table holds roughly 800,000 distinct CDR3 sequences, roughly 60% found once. This specimen comes from a study of blood T cells in healthy people across ages. The CDR3 runs to 13 residues. Germline CDR1 and CDR2: DFQATT and SNEGSKA (reference sequence). The germline V and J ends were trimmed by 7 bases and 3 bases, with 16 bases remaining between them. Study conclusions and caveats: More naive CD4+ cells and higher diversity marked long-lived donors relative to aged donors. Strong correlation existed between TCR beta diversity and naive T cell percentage.

Sequenced input: blood. The receptor comes from a man aged 25 to 45 in good health. The rearrangement uses TRBV20-1 and TRBJ2-7, with TRBD2 as a possible D gene (5 bases). CDR3 nucleotide sequence: TGCAGTGTCCCCGGTTCGGGGAACTACGAGCAGTACTTC. Residues: CSVPGSGNYEQYF.